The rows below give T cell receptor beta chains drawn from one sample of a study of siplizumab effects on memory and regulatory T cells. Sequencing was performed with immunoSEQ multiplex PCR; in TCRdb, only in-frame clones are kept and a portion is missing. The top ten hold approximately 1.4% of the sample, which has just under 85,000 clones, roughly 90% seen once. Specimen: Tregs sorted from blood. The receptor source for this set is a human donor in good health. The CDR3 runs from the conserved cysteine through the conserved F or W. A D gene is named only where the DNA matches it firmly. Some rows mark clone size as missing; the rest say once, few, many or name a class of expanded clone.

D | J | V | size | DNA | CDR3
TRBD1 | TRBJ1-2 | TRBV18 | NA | TGTGCCAGCTCACCGGACAGGGCTAACTATGGCTACACCTTC | CASSPDRANYGYTF
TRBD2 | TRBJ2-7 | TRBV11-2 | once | TGTGCCAGCAGCTTAATCGCGGCTAGCGGGGGGTCCTACGAGCAGTACTTC | CASSLIAASGGSYEQYF
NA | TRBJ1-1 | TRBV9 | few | TGTGCCAGCAGCCCGCGGCACGAGAGGGACACTGAAGCTTTCTTT | CASSPRHERDTEAFF
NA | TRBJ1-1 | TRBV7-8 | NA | TGTGCCAGCAGCTTCCCCCCGGGACCCAGGGGAGGAGGCACTGAAGCTTTCTTT | CASSFPPGPRGGGTEAFF
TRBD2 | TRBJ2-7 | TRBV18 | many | TGTGCCAGCTCACCACGAATAGCGGGGGGGCCCTACGAGCAGTACTTC | CASSPRIAGGPYEQYF
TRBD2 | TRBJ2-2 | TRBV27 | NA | TGTGCCAGCGGGGGGGGTGGCGGGGAGCTGTTTTTT | CASGGGGGELFF
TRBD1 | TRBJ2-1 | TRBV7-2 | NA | TGTGCCAGCAGCCTCTCGAGTAGGGGGCCAAATGAGCAGTTCTTC | CASSLSSRGPNEQFF
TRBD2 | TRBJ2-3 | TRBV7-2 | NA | TGTGCCAGCAGCTTAGGACTAGCGGGGGGGACAGATACGCAGTATTTT | CASSLGLAGGTDTQYF
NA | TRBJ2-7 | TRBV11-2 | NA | TGTGCCAGCAGCTCCGACAGGTACTCCTACGAGCAGTACTTC | CASSSDRYSYEQYF
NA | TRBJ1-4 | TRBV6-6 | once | TGTGCCAGCAGGCGAAACCTTAATGAAAAACTGTTTTTT | CASRRNLNEKLFF
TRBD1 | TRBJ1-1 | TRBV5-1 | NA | TGCGCCAGCAGTCCTTCACAGGGGACGGTGAACACTGAAGCTTTCTTT | CASSPSQGTVNTEAFF
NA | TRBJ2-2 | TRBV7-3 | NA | TGTGCCAGCAGCCCTCAGACTTCGAACACCGGGGAGCTGTTTTTT | CASSPQTSNTGELFF
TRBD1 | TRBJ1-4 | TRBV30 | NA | TGTGCCTGGATCCCGGGAGACAGGGGTAATGAAAAACTGTTTTTT | CAWIPGDRGNEKLFF
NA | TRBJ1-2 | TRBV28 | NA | TGTGCCAGCAGTTTAAAGGGGTATGGCTACACCTTC | CASSLKGYGYTF
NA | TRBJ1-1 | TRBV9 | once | TGTGCCAGCACCGGACCTTGGGGGAACACTGAAGCTTTCTTT | CASTGPWGNTEAFF
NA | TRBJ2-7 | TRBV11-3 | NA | TGTGCCAGCAGCTTAGACAGGGTTAACTACGAGCAGTACTTC | CASSLDRVNYEQYF
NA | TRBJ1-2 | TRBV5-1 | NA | TGCGCCAGCAGCTCGGACAGCACCTATGGCTACACCTTC | CASSSDSTYGYTF
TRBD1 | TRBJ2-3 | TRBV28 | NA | TGTGCCAGCAGGGGGACAGGCACAGATACGCAGTATTTT | CASRGTGTDTQYF
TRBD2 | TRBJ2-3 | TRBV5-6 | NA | TGTGCCAGCAGCTCTGGAACCTTAGCGGGGGGGCGTAGAGATACGCAGTATTTT | CASSSGTLAGGRRDTQYF
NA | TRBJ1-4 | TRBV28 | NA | TGTGCCAGCAGTTTAGGGACCCGAAAACTGTTTTTT | CASSLGTRKLFF
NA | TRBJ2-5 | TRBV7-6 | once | TGTGCCAGCAGCTTAATGCAGAGAGAGACCCAGTACTTC | CASSLMQRETQYF
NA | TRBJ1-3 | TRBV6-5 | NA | TGTGCCAGCAAAGGAAGAACTGGAAACACCATATATTTT | CASKGRTGNTIYF
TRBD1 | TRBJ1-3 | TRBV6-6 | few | TGTGCCAGCAGCTCAACAGGGGCTGGAAACACCATATATTTT | CASSSTGAGNTIYF
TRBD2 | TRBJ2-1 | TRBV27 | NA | TGTGCCAGCAGTTTAACTAGCGGGGGGTTCAATGAGCAGTTCTTC | CASSLTSGGFNEQFF
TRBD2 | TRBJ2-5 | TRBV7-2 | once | TGTGCCAGCAGCCCGGGACTAGCGGCAGAGACCCAGTACTTC | CASSPGLAAETQYF
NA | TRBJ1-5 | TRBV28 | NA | TGTGCCAGCAGCGAGAGCAATCAGCCCCAGCATTTT | CASSESNQPQHF
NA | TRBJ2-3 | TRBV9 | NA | TGTGCCAGCAGCGTAAGGGGGATTGAGGCAGATACGCAGTATTTT | CASSVRGIEADTQYF
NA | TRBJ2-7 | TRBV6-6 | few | TGTGCCACCTCGGACCTCTACGAGCAGTACTTC | CATSDLYEQYF
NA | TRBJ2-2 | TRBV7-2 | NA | TGTGCCAGCAGCCGGTCCACCGGGGAGCTGTTTTTT | CASSRSTGELFF
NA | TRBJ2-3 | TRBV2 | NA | TGTGCCAGCAGGTTGGGAAGACACACAGATACGCAGTATTTT | CASRLGRHTDTQYF
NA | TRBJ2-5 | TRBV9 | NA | TGTGCCAGCAGCGTTTCATTCGAGACCCAGTACTTC | CASSVSFETQYF
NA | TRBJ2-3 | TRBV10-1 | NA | TGCGCCAGCAGTCCAGGGCCAGGTACGCAGTATTTT | CASSPGPGTQYF
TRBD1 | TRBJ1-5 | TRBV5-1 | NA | TGCGCCAGCAGCACCGGGACAGGCGGCCAGCCCCAGCATTTT | CASSTGTGGQPQHF
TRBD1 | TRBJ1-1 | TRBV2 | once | TGTGCCAGCAGGGGCCTAGGGACAGGGATGAACACTGAAGCTTTCTTT | CASRGLGTGMNTEAFF
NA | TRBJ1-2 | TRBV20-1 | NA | TGCAGCGGACCTTCTAACTATGGCTACACCTTC | CSGPSNYGYTF
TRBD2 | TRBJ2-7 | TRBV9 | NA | TGTGCCAGCAGCCTAGCGGGGGGCAGTGAGCAGTACTTC | CASSLAGGSEQYF
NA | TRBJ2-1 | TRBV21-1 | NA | TGTGCCAGCAGCAACGGGACTTTCCCCTACAATGAGCAGTTCTTC | CASSNGTFPYNEQFF
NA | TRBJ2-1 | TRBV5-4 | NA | TGTGCCAGCAGCTACGACAGAAGCTCCTACAATGAGCAGTTCTTC | CASSYDRSSYNEQFF
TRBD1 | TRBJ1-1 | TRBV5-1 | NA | TGCGCCAGCAGCTTGGAACTCGGGACAGTGCCATTCTTT | CASSLELGTVPFF
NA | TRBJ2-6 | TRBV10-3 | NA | TGTGCCATCAGTTCAATCTCTGGGGCCAACGTCCTGACTTTC | CAISSISGANVLTF
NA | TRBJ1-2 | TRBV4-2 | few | TGTGCCAGCAGCCAAGATTGGGGAGATAACTATGGCTACACCTTC | CASSQDWGDNYGYTF
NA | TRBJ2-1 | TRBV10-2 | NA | TGCGCCAGCAGGCCTACCCGGGTGCTGTCCTACAATGAGCAGTTCTTC | CASRPTRVLSYNEQFF
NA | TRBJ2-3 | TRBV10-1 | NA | TGCGCCAGCAGTGTGGGGAAGTTGTGGGAAGATACGCAGTATTTT | CASSVGKLWEDTQYF
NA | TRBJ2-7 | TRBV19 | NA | TGTGCTGTAAGGGGTAGGGGGACCTACGAGCAGTACTTC | CAVRGRGTYEQYF
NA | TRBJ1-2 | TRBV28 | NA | TGTGCCAGCACCCGCCCGGGGCGAGGCTACACCTTC | CASTRPGRGYTF
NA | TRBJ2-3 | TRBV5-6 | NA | TGTGCCAGCCTGAGTTCGACAGCCTCCTCCACAGATACGCAGTATTTT | CASLSSTASSTDTQYF
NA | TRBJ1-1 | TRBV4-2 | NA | TGTGCCAGCAGCCAAGCAGGAGAGAGTGAAGCTTTCTTT | CASSQAGESEAFF
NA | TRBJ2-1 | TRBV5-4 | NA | TGTGCCAGCAGCTTGACAGGGTTATCCTACAATGAGCAGTTCTTC | CASSLTGLSYNEQFF
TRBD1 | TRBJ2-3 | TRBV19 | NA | TGTGCCAGTAGTGCGAGGACAGGGGGTGGCACAGATACGCAGTATTTT | CASSARTGGGTDTQYF
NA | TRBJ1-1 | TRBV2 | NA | TGTGCCAGCAGGGGGAATAAAGAAGCTTTCTTT | CASRGNKEAFF
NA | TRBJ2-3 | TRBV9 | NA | TGTGCCAGCAGCGCCTCGGGGGGCACAGATACGCAGTATTTT | CASSASGGTDTQYF
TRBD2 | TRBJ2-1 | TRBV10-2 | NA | TGCGCCAGCAGGTTAACCCCAGCGGGGGGGCAGTTCTTC | CASRLTPAGGQFF
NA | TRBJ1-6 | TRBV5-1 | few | TGCGCCAGCAGCTTTCAGCGGGAATATAATTCACCCCTCCACTTT | CASSFQREYNSPLHF
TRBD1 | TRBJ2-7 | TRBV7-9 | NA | TGTGCCAGCAGCTCGTACCGGGACAGCTCCTACGAGCAGTACTTC | CASSSYRDSSYEQYF